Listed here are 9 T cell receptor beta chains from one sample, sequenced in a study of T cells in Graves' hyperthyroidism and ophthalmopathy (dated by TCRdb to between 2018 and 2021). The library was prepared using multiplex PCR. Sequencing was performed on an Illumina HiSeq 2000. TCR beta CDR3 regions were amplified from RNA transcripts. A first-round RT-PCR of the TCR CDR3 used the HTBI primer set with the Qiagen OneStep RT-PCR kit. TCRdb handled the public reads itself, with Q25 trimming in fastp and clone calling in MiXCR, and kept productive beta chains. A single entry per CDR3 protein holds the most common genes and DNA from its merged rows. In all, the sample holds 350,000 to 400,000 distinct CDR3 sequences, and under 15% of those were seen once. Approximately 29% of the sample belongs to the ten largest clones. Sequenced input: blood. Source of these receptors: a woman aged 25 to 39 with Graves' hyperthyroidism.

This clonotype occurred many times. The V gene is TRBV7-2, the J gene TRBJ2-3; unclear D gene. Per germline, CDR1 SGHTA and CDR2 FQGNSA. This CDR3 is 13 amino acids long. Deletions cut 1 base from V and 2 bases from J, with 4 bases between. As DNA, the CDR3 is TGTGCCAGCAGCTTAGGGGTCACAGATACGCAGTATTTT. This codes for CASSLGVTDTQYF.

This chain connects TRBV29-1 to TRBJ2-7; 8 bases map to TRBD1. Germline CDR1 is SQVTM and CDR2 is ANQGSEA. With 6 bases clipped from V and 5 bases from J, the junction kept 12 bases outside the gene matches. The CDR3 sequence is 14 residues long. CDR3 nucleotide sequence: TGCAGCGTCGCCCCGTCCGACAGGGGCCACGAGCAGTACTTC. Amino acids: CSVAPSDRGHEQYF.

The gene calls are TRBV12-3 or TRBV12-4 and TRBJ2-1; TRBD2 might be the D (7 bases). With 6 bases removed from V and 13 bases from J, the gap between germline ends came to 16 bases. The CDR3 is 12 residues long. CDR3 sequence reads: CASRGEGDRQFF. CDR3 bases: TGTGCCAGCAGAGGGGAGGGGGATAGACAGTTCTTC.

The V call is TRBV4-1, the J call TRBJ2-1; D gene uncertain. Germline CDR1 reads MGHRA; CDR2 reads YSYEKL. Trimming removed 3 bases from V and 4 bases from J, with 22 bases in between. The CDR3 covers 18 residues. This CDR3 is CASSHEKDAIAPYNEQFF. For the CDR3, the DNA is TGCGCCAGCAGCCACGAGAAGGACGCCATAGCCCCTTACAATGAGCAGTTCTTC.

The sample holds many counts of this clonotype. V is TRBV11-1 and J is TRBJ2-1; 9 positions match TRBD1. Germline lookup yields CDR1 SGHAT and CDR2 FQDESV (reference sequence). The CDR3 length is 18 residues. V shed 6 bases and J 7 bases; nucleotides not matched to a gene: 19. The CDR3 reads CASSFYGITGTGRNEQFF. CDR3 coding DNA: TGTGCCAGCAGTTTTTATGGCATCACCGGGACAGGGAGGAATGAGCAGTTCTTC. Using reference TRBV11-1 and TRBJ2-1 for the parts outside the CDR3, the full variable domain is EAEVAQSPRYKITEKSQAVAFWCDPISGHATLYWYRQILGQGPELLVQFQDESVVDDSQLPKDRFSAERLKGVDSTLKIQPAELGDSAMYLCASSFYGITGTGRNEQFFGPGTRLTVL.

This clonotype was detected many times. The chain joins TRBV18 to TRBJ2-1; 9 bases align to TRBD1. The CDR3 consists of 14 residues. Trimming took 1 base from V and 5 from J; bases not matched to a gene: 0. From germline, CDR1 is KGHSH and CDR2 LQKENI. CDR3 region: CASSPRDRDNEQFF. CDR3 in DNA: TGTGCCAGCTCACCACGGGACAGGGACAATGAGCAGTTCTTC.

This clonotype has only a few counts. In DNA, the CDR3 is TGTGCCATCAGTGAGTCGAAGCCAGGGGGAGGCAATCAGCCCCAGCATTTT. It yields the protein CAISESKPGGGNQPQHF. V gene TRBV10-3 combines with J gene TRBJ1-5; 7 nucleotides match TRBD1. Germline V CDR1 and CDR2: ENHRY, SYGVKD. The V segment lost 0 bases and the J segment 2 bases; nucleotides outside the gene matches: 7. The CDR3 extends over 17 amino acids.

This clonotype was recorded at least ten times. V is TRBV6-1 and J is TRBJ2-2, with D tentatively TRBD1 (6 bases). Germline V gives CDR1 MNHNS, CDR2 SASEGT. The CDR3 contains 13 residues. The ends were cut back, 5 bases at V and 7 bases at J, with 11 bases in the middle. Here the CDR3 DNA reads TGTGCCAGCAGTTTACAGGGTGTCGGGGAGCTGTTTTTT. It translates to CASSLQGVGELFF.

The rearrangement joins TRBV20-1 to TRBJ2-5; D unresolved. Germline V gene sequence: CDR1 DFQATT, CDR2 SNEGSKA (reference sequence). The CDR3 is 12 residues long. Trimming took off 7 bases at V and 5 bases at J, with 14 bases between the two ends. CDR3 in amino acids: CSVSTSSETQYF. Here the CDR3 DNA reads TGCAGTGTTTCGACCTCATCCGAGACCCAGTACTTC.